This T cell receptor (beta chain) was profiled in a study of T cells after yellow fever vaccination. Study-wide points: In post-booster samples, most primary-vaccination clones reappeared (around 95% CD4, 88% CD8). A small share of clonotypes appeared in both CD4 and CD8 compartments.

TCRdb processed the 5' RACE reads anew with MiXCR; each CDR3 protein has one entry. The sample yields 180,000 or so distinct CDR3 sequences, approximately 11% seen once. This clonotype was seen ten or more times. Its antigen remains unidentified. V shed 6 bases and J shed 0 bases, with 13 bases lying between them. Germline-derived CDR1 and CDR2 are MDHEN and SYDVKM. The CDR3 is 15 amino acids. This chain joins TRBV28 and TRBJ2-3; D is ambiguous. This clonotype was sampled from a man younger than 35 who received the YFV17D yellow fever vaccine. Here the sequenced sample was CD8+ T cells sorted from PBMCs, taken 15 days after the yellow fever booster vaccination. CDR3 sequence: CASRPQSISTDTQYF. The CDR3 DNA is TGTGCCAGCAGGCCTCAGAGTATTAGCACAGATACGCAGTATTTT.